This TCR beta chain derives from a study of blood T cell repertoires in COVID-19. At the level of the study: The origin of the acute and convalescent COVID-19 samples was the United States, Italy and Spain. Sample material is recorded as cDNA or gDNA derived from T cells, B-cell-depleted T cells, or PBMCs.

Original processing notes: Reference gene primer amplification gave estimated nucleated cell counts. The table came from immunoSEQ multiplex PCR; TCRdb's copy has only in-frame clones and leaves some out. That table gives V, J and clone size, and the DNA gave D and trimming. The table lists 200,000 to 300,000 clones, 85% to 90% of them singletons. Germline CDR1 and CDR2: LGHNA and YNFKEQ. This CDR3 has 17 amino acids. The V and J ends lost 1 base and 1 base, in that order; junction bases with no gene match: 7. The chain is built from TRBV4-2 and TRBJ2-5; 9 bases fit TRBD2. Sequencing was performed on peripheral blood. The TCR was taken from a woman aged 40 to 49 who had recovered from COVID-19. The CDR3 loop is CASSQGEAGGPQETQYF. In DNA form, the CDR3 reads TGTGCCAGCAGCCAAGGGGAGGCGGGAGGGCCCCAAGAGACCCAGTACTTC.